This TCR beta chain was recovered during a study of Ad26.COV2.S vaccination and SARS-CoV-2 variants. The V gene end was trimmed by 3 bases and the J gene end by 2 bases; junction bases not matched to a gene: 6. CDR1 is SGHTA, CDR2 FQGTGA, per germline. This CDR3 comprises 18 residues. Treatment given: roughly 18 received Ad26.COV2.S at low or high dose, single or two shots; roughly five received placebo; per-sample allocation not given. Sampling happened 63 days after the first vaccine or placebo injection. Assay: immunoSEQ multiplex PCR; the TCRdb copy retains only in-frame clones and omits some. The table records roughly 420,000 clones, 89% of them present only once.

The sequence derives from a person between 18 and 65 years old who received the Ad26.COV2.S COVID-19 vaccine or a placebo. The material was peripheral blood, obtained in a trial of Ad26.COV2.S vaccine versus placebo. The V and J genes are TRBV7-3 and TRBJ2-1; 14 bases map to TRBD2. The CDR3 DNA is TGTGCCAGCAGCTTGGGACTAGCGGGAGAGGCGGCCTACAATGAGCAGTTCTTC. Translation gives CASSLGLAGEAAYNEQFF.